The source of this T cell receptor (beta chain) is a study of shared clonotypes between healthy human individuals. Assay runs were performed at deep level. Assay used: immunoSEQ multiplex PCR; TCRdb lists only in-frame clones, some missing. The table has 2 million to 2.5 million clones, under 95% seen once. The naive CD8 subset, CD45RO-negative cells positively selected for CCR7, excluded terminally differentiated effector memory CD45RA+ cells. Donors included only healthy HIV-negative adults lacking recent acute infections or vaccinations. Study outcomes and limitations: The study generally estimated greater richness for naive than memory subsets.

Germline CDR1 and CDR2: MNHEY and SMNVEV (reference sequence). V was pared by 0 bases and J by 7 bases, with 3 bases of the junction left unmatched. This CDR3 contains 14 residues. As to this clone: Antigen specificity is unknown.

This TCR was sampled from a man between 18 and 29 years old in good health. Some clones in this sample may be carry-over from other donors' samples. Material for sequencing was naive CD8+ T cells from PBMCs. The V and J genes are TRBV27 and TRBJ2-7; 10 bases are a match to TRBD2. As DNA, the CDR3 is TGTGCCAGCAGTTTATCGGGACTAGCGAATGAGCAGTACTTC. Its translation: CASSLSGLANEQYF.